Below are 19 T cell receptor beta chains sequenced from a single sample in a study of T cells in Graves' hyperthyroidism and ophthalmopathy. Amplified TCR beta CDR3 regions came from RNA transcripts. The HTBI primer set was used in a first-round RT-PCR of the TCR CDR3. TCRdb used MiXCR to reprocess the multiplex PCR reads, holding one entry per CDR3 protein. The table shows 450,000 to 700,000 distinct CDR3 sequences, with 35% to 55% occurring only once. Material for sequencing was peripheral blood or thyroid tissue (not recorded which). The receptor source for this set is a woman aged 18-35 years with Graves' hyperthyroidism.

This chain links TRBV11-2 with TRBJ1-1, with 9 bases matching TRBD1. The V gene's germline CDR1 is SGHAT and CDR2 FQNNGV. V shed 5 bases, J shed 11 bases, and the junction held 15 bases outside the gene matches. This CDR3 contains 15 residues. The chain's CDR3 is CASSPIQGAFFGAFF. DNA of the CDR3: TGTGCCAGCAGCCCAATACAGGGGGCTTTTTTTGGGGCTTTCTTT.

About this clonotype itself: A read error may produce the germline difference seen at one junction end. The rearrangement links TRBV7-9 to TRBJ2-5; TRBD1 matches 9 bases. The CDR3 consists of 17 residues. From germline, CDR1 is SEHNR and CDR2 FQNEAQ (reference sequence). CDR3 sequence reads: CASSLVGGTGLRETQYF. In DNA, the CDR3 is TGTGCTAGCAGCTTAGTGGGCGGGACAGGGCTGCGGGAGACCCAGTACTTC.

In this sample, this clonotype turned up a few times. The chain couples TRBV2 to TRBJ2-2; 12 bases match TRBD1. Losses at the gene ends were 8 bases for V and 4 bases for J; bases not matched to a gene: 2. From germline, CDR1 is SNHLY and CDR2 FYNNEI. CDR3 length: 14 residues. CDR3 sequence reads: CASSGQGATGELFF. The CDR3, as DNA: TGTGCCAGCTCGGGACAGGGGGCCACCGGGGAGCTGTTTTTT.

Ten or more counts support this clonotype. The chain employs TRBV10-3 and TRBJ1-1; TRBD1 aligns across 7 bases. This CDR3 is 13 amino acids long. Trimming took 4 bases from V and 2 from J; bases not matched to a gene: 1. Germline CDR1 reads ENHRY; CDR2 reads SYGVKD. CDR3 sequence reads: CAISGTGNTEAFF. DNA for the CDR3: TGTGCCATCAGTGGGACAGGAAACACTGAAGCTTTCTTT.

This clonotype was recorded at least ten times. The chain is built from TRBV6-2 or TRBV6-3 and TRBJ2-7; 7 bases match TRBD2. The CDR3 is 16 amino acids. The germline CDR1 and CDR2 sequences are MNHEY and SVGEGT. The junction had 14 bases not matched to a gene; V was cut back by 6 bases and J by 3 bases. DNA of the CDR3: TGTGCCAGCAGCCCTTCGACCGGGACTAACGTCTACGAGCAGTACTTC. As protein: CASSPSTGTNVYEQYF.

This clonotype was detected ten times or more. The gene calls are TRBV29-1 and TRBJ1-2; possible D gene TRBD1, 5 bases. Germline V gives CDR1 SQVTM, CDR2 ANQGSEA. The CDR3 has 13 residues. Trimming took 0 bases from V and 7 from J, leaving 12 bases between them. This chain's CDR3 is CSVEEAGGGGYTF. The CDR3 nucleotides are TGCAGCGTTGAAGAGGCCGGGGGGGGTGGCTACACCTTC.

Written as DNA, the CDR3 is TGTGCCAGCAGCCCAGGGGGGTCAGCCAGTGACGAGCAGTACTTC. Translation gives CASSPGGSASDEQYF. The genes are TRBV11-1 and TRBJ2-7; a weak D match, TRBD1 (7 bases). Germline CDR1 reads SGHAT; CDR2 reads FQDESV (reference sequence). V lost 5 bases, J lost 5 bases, and 19 bases lay in between. CDR3 length equals 15 residues.

This clonotype was recorded a few times. The chain has TRBV5-1 and TRBJ2-3; either TRBD1 or TRBD2 may fit D (6 bases each). CDR1 is SGHRS and CDR2 is YFSETQ in the germline V gene. This CDR3 is built from 11 residues. The V end lost 1 base, the J end lost 10 bases, and 7 bases lay between the germline ends. The CDR3, as DNA: TGCGCCAGCAGCTTGAGGGGGGCGCAGTATTTT. Translating gives CASSLRGAQYF.

The sample holds many counts of this clonotype. The chain is built from TRBV20-1 and TRBJ1-6, with 9 bases that match TRBD1. J lost 0 bases, V lost 1 base, and 7 bases had no gene match. This CDR3 has 18 residues. Germline V lookup: CDR1 DFQATT, CDR2 SNEGSKA (reference sequence). CDR3 in amino acids: CSARGDRDHSSYNSPLHF. The CDR3 DNA sequence: TGCAGTGCTAGAGGGGACAGGGACCATAGCTCCTATAATTCACCCCTCCACTTT.

The table lists this clonotype with many counts. The chain combines TRBV12-3 or TRBV12-4 with TRBJ1-1; 8 positions match TRBD1. V was clipped by 3 bases and J by 0 bases; unmatched bases: 3. This CDR3 spans 15 amino acids. CDR3 in amino acids: CASSLTGALNTEAFF. CDR3 sequence (DNA): TGTGCCAGCAGTTTGACAGGGGCATTGAACACTGAAGCTTTCTTT.

This clonotype was recorded at least ten times. V gene TRBV7-7 combines with J gene TRBJ2-7; 8 bases fit TRBD1. CDR3 length: 14 amino acids. V was pared by 6 bases and J by 1 base, with 5 bases of the junction left unmatched. Germline CDR1 and CDR2: SSHAT and FNYEAQ (reference sequence). CDR3 DNA: TGTGCCAGCAGTGCGGGACAGGAATCCTACGAGCAGTACTTC. Translated: CASSAGQESYEQYF.

This clonotype was recorded many times. V gene TRBV30 combines with J gene TRBJ1-5; D possibly corresponds to TRBD1 (6 bases). The CDR3 runs to 13 residues. Germline lookup yields CDR1 GTSNPN and CDR2 SVGIG (reference sequence). Trimming took 1 base from V and 6 from J, leaving 10 bases between them. CDR3 DNA: TGTGCCTGGAGTGCAGGGGTCCGTCAGCCCCAGCATTTT. It yields the protein CAWSAGVRQPQHF.

This clonotype was observed at least ten times. The chain carries TRBV5-1 and TRBJ1-4; 9 nucleotides line up with TRBD1. The CDR3 loop spans 16 amino acids. Losses at the gene ends were 1 base for V and 8 bases for J; bases not matched to a gene: 9. Per germline, CDR1 SGHRS and CDR2 YFSETQ. CDR3 DNA sequence: TGCGCCAGCAGCTTGAGGCCGGGACAGGGAGGAGAAAAACTGTTTTTT. Translation gives CASSLRPGQGGEKLFF.

This clonotype was seen ten or more times. The chain carries TRBV7-9 and TRBJ1-1; 8 bases line up with TRBD1. Germline CDR1 and CDR2: SEHNR and FQNEAQ (reference sequence). The CDR3 is made up of 15 amino acids. Trimming removed 5 bases from V and 4 bases from J; junction bases left unmatched: 9. This CDR3 reads CASSGTSGGGTEAFF. DNA of the CDR3: TGTGCCAGCAGCGGCACCTCAGGGGGCGGCACTGAAGCTTTCTTT.

Note on this clonotype: It may be a read error: a sequence one base away is much more abundant. The chain links TRBV19 to TRBJ1-1; TRBD1 is a possible D gene (6 bases). V gave up 9 bases and J gave up 0 bases, with 17 bases separating them. This CDR3 has 15 residues. Germline V lookup: CDR1 LNHDA, CDR2 SQIVND (reference sequence). Here the CDR3 DNA reads TGTGCCAGAAGTGCAGGGGCCGGAGTGAACACTGAAGCTTTCTTT. This encodes CARSAGAGVNTEAFF.

This clonotype has ten or more counts. The chain is built from TRBV7-9 and TRBJ1-2, with 7 nucleotides matching TRBD1. Germline-derived CDR1 and CDR2 are SEHNR and FQNEAQ (reference sequence). J lost 4 bases, V lost 5 bases, and 4 bases had no gene match. This CDR3 has 13 residues. This CDR3 is CASSPGQPYGYTF. The CDR3 nucleotides read TGTGCCAGCAGCCCGGGACAGCCCTATGGCTACACCTTC.

The chain employs TRBV10-2 and TRBJ2-2, with 10 nucleotides matching TRBD2. The CDR3 extends over 17 amino acids. Germline V CDR1 and CDR2: WSHSY, SAAADI. V was clipped by 3 bases and J by 5 bases; unmatched bases: 9. The CDR3 region has the DNA TGCGCCAGCAGTGACCTCTTCCTAGCGGGAGCAACCGGGGAGCTGTTTTTT. This gives the protein CASSDLFLAGATGELFF.

This chain uses TRBV2 with TRBJ1-2; TRBD1 matches 10 bases. CDR1 and CDR2 from the germline V gene are SNHLY and FYNNEI. With V trimmed by 9 bases and J by 4 bases, 5 bases remained unmatched. The CDR3 spans 13 residues. CDR3 bases: TGTGCCAGTACGTGGACAGGGGGCTATGGCTACACCTTC. Amino acids: CASTWTGGYGYTF.

This rearrangement joins TRBV11-2 to TRBJ1-1, with a tentative D call TRBD1 (5 bases). Trimming took 5 bases from V and 9 from J, leaving 19 bases between them. The CDR3 loop spans 14 amino acids. CDR1 and CDR2 from the germline V gene are SGHAT and FQNNGV. Here the CDR3 reads CASSLTGAGSQAFF. CDR3 sequence (DNA): TGTGCCAGCAGCCTAACCGGGGCCGGTTCACAAGCTTTCTTT. Complete variable domain (other parts from reference TRBV11-2 and TRBJ1-1): EAGVAQSPRYKIIEKRQSVAFWCNPISGHATLYWYQQILGQGPKLLIQFQNNGVVDDSQLPKDRFSAERLKGVDSTLKIQPAKLEDSAVYLCASSLTGAGSQAFFGQGTRLTVV.